A single sample gave rise to the 19 T cell receptor beta chains below, sequenced in a study of STAT5B mutations in CD4+ large granular lymphocyte leukemia. Sequencing used immunoSEQ multiplex PCR; TCRdb keeps in-frame clones, though not all of them. In the table there are approximately 20,000 clones, around 80% of which are singletons. Sequencing was done on a sample of CD4+ T cells from blood buffy coats. The source is a human donor in good health.

The rearrangement uses TRBV15 and TRBJ1-1, with 8 bases identical to TRBD1. The CDR3 sequence is 16 residues long. Germline V lookup: CDR1 LNHNV, CDR2 YYDKDF (reference sequence). V trimming: 1 base; J trimming: 1 base; junction bases outside the gene matches: 5. The CDR3 region has the DNA TGTGCCACCAGCAGAGGTTATGACAGGGGGAACACTGAAGCTTTCTTT. It specifies CATSRGYDRGNTEAFF.

The V and J genes are TRBV18 and TRBJ2-3; D gene ambiguous. V lost 3 bases, J lost 9 bases, and 13 bases lay in between. Germline lookup yields CDR1 KGHSH and CDR2 LQKENI. The CDR3 extends over 13 amino acids. The CDR3 here is CASSPIDTGTQYF. In DNA, the CDR3 is TGTGCCAGCTCACCTATAGACACTGGCACGCAGTATTTT.

J is TRBJ2-1 and V is TRBV7-2; 10 bases match TRBD2. The CDR3 spans 13 residues. Germline CDR1 and CDR2: SGHTA and FQGNSA. V trimming: 5 bases; J trimming: 10 bases; junction bases outside the gene matches: 5. CDR3 DNA: TGTGCCAGCAGCCCGCGGACTAGCGGCGAGCAGTTCTTC. Encoded protein: CASSPRTSGEQFF.

This chain links TRBV7-9 with TRBJ2-7; 9 nucleotides line up with TRBD2. The germline V gene encodes CDR1 SEHNR and CDR2 FQNEAQ (reference sequence). There are 16 residues in the CDR3. Germline trimming cut 1 base from V and 7 bases from J; bases unmatched to any gene: 11. CDR3 in DNA: TGTGCCAGCAGCTTAGACCCGGGACTAGCCGATCGGGAGCAGTACTTC. It translates to CASSLDPGLADREQYF.

V and J are TRBV2 and TRBJ1-4; D remains unclear. Germline CDR1 SNHLY, CDR2 FYNNEI. Trimming left V 6 bases short and J 0 bases short, with 8 bases between. The CDR3 covers 14 residues. The CDR3 DNA is TGTGCCAGCAGCGAGAAAACAACTAATGAAAAACTGTTTTTT. Translation: CASSEKTTNEKLFF.

The chain uses TRBV19 and TRBJ2-1; D assignment may be TRBD1 or TRBD2 (5 bases each). The CDR3 contains 16 residues. Per germline, CDR1 LNHDA and CDR2 SQIVND (reference sequence). With 4 bases removed from V and 1 base from J, the gap between germline ends came to 14 bases. The CDR3: CASSRGERTSYNEQFF. CDR3 nucleotides: TGTGCCAGTAGTAGAGGGGAGCGGACGTCCTACAATGAGCAGTTCTTC.

V and J are TRBV5-1 and TRBJ2-2; D possibly uses TRBD1 or TRBD2 (5 bases each). Germline V gene sequence: CDR1 SGHRS, CDR2 YFSETQ. This CDR3 comprises 15 residues. V dropped 5 bases and J dropped 1 base, with 12 bases sitting between them. For the CDR3, the DNA is TGCGCCAGCAGACTAGATGGGGGGAACACCGGGGAGCTGTTTTTT. Translated: CASRLDGGNTGELFF.

The table lists this clone with a count of one. The J gene is TRBJ2-7, the V gene TRBV6-6; 8 positions agree with TRBD2. This CDR3 has 14 amino acids. In germline, CDR1 is MNHNY, CDR2 SVGAGI (reference sequence). The trim removed 7 bases at V and 7 bases at J, leaving 12 bases unmatched. CDR3 in DNA: TGTGCCAGCAAACTGACTAGCGCCCAGAGGGAGCAGTACTTC. Translated, it gives CASKLTSAQREQYF.

The chain uses TRBV15 and TRBJ1-6, with a possible D match to TRBD1 (5 bases). V lost 1 base and J lost 7, with 11 bases in between. This CDR3 region has 15 residues. The V gene's germline CDR1 is LNHNV and CDR2 YYDKDF (reference sequence). CDR3 in DNA: TGTGCCACCAGCAGAGCAGGGAACCCAAATTCACCCCTCCACTTT. As protein: CATSRAGNPNSPLHF.

J is TRBJ1-2 and V is TRBV6-1, with TRBD1 as a possible D gene (6 bases). Germline V CDR1 and CDR2: MNHNS, SASEGT. The V gene lost 8 bases and the J gene lost 3 bases, with 7 bases spanning the gap. The CDR3 contains 11 residues. The CDR3 region has the DNA TGTGCCAGCGGGGGCGACTATGGCTACACCTTC. Translating gives CASGGDYGYTF.

This sequence joins TRBV30 and TRBJ1-3; perhaps TRBD1 as D (5 bases). The V end was cut by 4 bases, the J end by 0 bases, with 10 bases between. Germline V gene lookup returns CDR1 GTSNPN and CDR2 SVGIG (reference sequence). The length of the CDR3 is 14 residues. CDR3 amino acids: CAWKGTVSGNTIYF. CDR3 DNA sequence: TGTGCCTGGAAAGGGACGGTCTCTGGAAACACCATATATTTT.

The rearrangement uses TRBV6-5 and TRBJ2-7; 9 nucleotides match TRBD2. The V and J ends lost 3 bases and 5 bases, in that order; junction bases with no gene match: 8. The germline V gene encodes CDR1 MNHEY and CDR2 SVGAGI. CDR3 length equals 15 residues. In DNA form, the CDR3 reads TGTGCCAGCAGTTATGAAGGCGGGAGGGGAAACGAGCAGTACTTC. Amino acids: CASSYEGGRGNEQYF.

The chain joins TRBV5-1 to TRBJ2-7; 10 positions agree with TRBD1. The CDR3 runs 14 residues. The V and J ends lost 4 bases and 4 bases, in that order; junction bases with no gene match: 5. Germline CDR1 reads SGHRS; CDR2 reads YFSETQ. The DNA of the CDR3 is TGCGCCAGCAGCGCTGGGACAGGGGAGTACGAGCAGTACTTC. This encodes CASSAGTGEYEQYF.

V is TRBV29-1 and J is TRBJ2-5, with D possibly being TRBD2 (6 bases). V lost 2 bases to trimming and J lost 4 bases, with 11 bases between them. This CDR3 is 13 amino acids long. CDR1 is SQVTM and CDR2 is ANQGSEA in the germline V gene. CDR3 region: CSVETGVRETQYF. In nucleotides, the CDR3 is TGCAGCGTTGAAACGGGGGTTCGAGAGACCCAGTACTTC.

The rearrangement links TRBV2 to TRBJ2-7; no reliable D call. This CDR3 is 13 amino acids long. Deletions cut 1 base from V and 5 bases from J, with 9 bases between. Germline V gene data show CDR1 as SNHLY and CDR2 as FYNNEI. This chain's CDR3 is CASSEVDKNEQYF. In DNA, the CDR3 is TGTGCCAGCAGTGAAGTCGACAAAAACGAGCAGTACTTC. Complete variable domain (other parts from reference TRBV2 and TRBJ2-7): EPEVTQTPSHQVTQMGQEVILRCVPISNHLYFYWYRQILGQKVEFLVSFYNNEISEKSEIFDDQFSVERPDGSNFTLKIRSTKLEDSAMYFCASSEVDKNEQYFGPGTRLTVT.

This rearrangement joins TRBV18 to TRBJ2-7; TRBD1 matches 10 bases. The CDR3 totals 15 residues. Looked up from germline, CDR1 is KGHSH and CDR2 is LQKENI. V lost 3 bases and J lost 0; bases outside the gene matches: 2. The CDR3 coding sequence is TGTGCCAGCTCACCGGGACAGGGGAGCTCCTACGAGCAGTACTTC. It specifies CASSPGQGSSYEQYF.

This clone has a handful of counts. CDR3 DNA sequence: TGTGCCAGCAGTTTTTCTGCTGAGGACACTGAAGCTTTCTTT. Its translation: CASSFSAEDTEAFF. This rearrangement joins TRBV6-5 to TRBJ1-1; D gene ambiguous. The V gene lost 4 bases and the J gene lost 3 bases, with 12 bases spanning the gap. The CDR3 length is 14 residues. Germline V CDR1 and CDR2: MNHEY, SVGAGI.

The gene calls are TRBV7-3 and TRBJ2-2, with D possibly being TRBD2 (6 bases). CDR1 is SGHTA and CDR2 is FQGTGA in the germline V gene. Trimming took 4 bases from V and 7 from J, leaving 19 bases between them. This CDR3 is 16 amino acids long. The CDR3 sequence is CASSSQTAGGGGELFF. The CDR3 nucleotides are TGTGCCAGCAGCTCACAGACAGCCGGGGGTGGCGGGGAGCTGTTTTTT.

V usage is TRBV7-7 and J usage is TRBJ2-5; 8 positions agree with TRBD1. The CDR3 totals 15 residues. V shed 1 base, J shed 5 bases, and the junction held 6 bases outside the gene matches. From germline, CDR1 is SSHAT and CDR2 FNYEAQ (reference sequence). This CDR3 reads CASSLVQGALETQYF. The CDR3 DNA follows: TGTGCCAGCAGCTTAGTGCAGGGGGCTCTGGAGACCCAGTACTTC.